What follows is one T cell receptor (beta chain) and its context. Its antigen remains unknown. This CDR3 comprises 11 residues. Germline V CDR1 and CDR2: SQVTM, ANQGSEA. Trimming took off 7 bases at V and 4 bases at J, with 9 bases between the two ends. This record belongs to a study of T cells in localized non-small cell lung cancer. Study-wide results and limits: Exceeding tumor, uninvolved adjacent lung had the highest T cell clonality. Appearances in adjacent lung were noted for a median approximately 50 of the top 100 tumor clones.

Generated by immunoSEQ multiplex PCR, the TCRdb table keeps only in-frame clones and is missing some. The repertoire holds around 19,000 clones, with 75% to 90% as singletons. V is TRBV29-1 and J is TRBJ2-3; no clear D gene. This sequence was found in a man between 40 and 70 years old with stage II squamous cell lung carcinoma. The specimen comprised PBMCs, sampled before any cancer treatment. The CDR3 here is CSAQYSDTQYF. CDR3 nucleotides: TGCAGCGCACAATACTCAGATACGCAGTATTTT.